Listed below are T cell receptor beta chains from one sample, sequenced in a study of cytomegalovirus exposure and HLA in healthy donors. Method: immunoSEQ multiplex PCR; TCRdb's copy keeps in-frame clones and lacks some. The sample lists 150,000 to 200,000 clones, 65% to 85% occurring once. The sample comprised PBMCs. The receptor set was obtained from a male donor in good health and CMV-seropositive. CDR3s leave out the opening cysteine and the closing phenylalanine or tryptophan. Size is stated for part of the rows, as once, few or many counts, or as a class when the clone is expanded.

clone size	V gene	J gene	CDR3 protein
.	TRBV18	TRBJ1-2	ASSPRGRSNYGYT
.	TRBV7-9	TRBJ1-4	SSSSDWPTNEKLF
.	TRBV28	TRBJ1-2	ASTGPLDYGAYGYT
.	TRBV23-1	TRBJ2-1	ASSQEGLSYNEQF
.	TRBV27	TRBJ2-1	ASSFSPGSGSLGYNEQF
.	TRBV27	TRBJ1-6	ASSLSPRSPLH
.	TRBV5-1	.	ASSLGDRLTSGSYEQY
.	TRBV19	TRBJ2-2	ASSMGTSGNTGELF
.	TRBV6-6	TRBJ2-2	ASRGTSGRAGELF
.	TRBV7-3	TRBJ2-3	ASSLSRSSTDTQY
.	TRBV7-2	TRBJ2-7	ASSLVLSYEQY
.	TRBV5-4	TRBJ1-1	ASSPGRGDGKGVGAF
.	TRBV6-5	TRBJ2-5	ASSSRTGGYETQY
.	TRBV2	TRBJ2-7	ASSEIRYEQY
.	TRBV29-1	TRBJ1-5	SVGEGGGTNQPQH
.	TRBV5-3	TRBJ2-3	ARSSVPTSGRRVDTQY
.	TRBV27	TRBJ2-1	ASSPGTSGYNEQF
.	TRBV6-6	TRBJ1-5	ASTDRAFQPQH
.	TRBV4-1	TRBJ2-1	ASSQGWTSGKGQF
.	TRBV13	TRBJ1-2	ASSITGKSFYGYT
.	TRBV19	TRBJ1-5	ASSQDRGGEPQH
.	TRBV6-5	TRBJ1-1	ASRSTGRGTEAF
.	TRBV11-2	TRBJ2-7	ASSLARQPSSYEQY
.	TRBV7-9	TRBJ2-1	SSSLPDGTSRDEQF
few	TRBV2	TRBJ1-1	ASSEAGTFGQGNTEAF
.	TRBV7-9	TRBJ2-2	ASSPTGVPGELF